This T cell receptor beta chain originates from a study of blood T cell repertoires in COVID-19. Study at large: The study drew acute and convalescent COVID-19 samples from the United States, Italy and Spain.

CDR3 length: 14 residues. V lost 3 bases, J lost 1 base, and 7 bases lay in between. Germline V CDR1 and CDR2: SEHNR, FQNEAQ (reference sequence). As originally analysed: Amplification of reference gene primers provided the estimated nucleated cell counts. Method: immunoSEQ multiplex PCR; TCRdb's copy keeps in-frame clones and lacks some. Clone size and V and J calls were adopted from that table, with D and trimming inferred from the DNA. The data show about 160,000 clones, approximately 90% seen once. Sequenced: peripheral blood. This chain connects TRBV7-9 to TRBJ1-5; D is possibly TRBD1 (5 bases). This receptor was identified in a woman aged 55-69 years who had recovered from COVID-19. CDR3 in DNA: TGTGCCAGCAGCTTCGACAGCAGCAATCAGCCCCAGCATTTT. Protein sequence: CASSFDSSNQPQHF.